This paragraph reports one T cell receptor beta chain. Its antigen is still unknown. Sequenced by immunoSEQ multiplex PCR; TCRdb stores in-frame clones only, minus some. The sample yields under 2.5 million clones, 85% to 95% seen once. The CDR3 is 16 amino acids. The germline V and J ends were trimmed by 4 bases and 1 base, with 14 bases remaining between them. Germline V gene sequence: CDR1 SGDLS, CDR2 YYNGEE. This entry comes from a study of shared clonotypes between healthy human individuals. Findings and limits, study-wide: In this cohort, only blood was sampled, and tissue repertoires likely differ.

The chain links TRBV9 to TRBJ2-2, with D perhaps TRBD1 or TRBD2 (5 bases each). The source is a man aged 18 to 35 in good health. Some clones in this sample may be carry-over from other donors' samples. Material: naive CD4+ T cells from PBMCs. Subset here: CD45RA+ positively selected. The CDR3 sequence: CASSPRTGGNTGELFF. The CDR3 nucleotides are TGTGCCAGCAGCCCCCGGACTGGGGGGAACACCGGGGAGCTGTTTTTT.